A single T cell receptor (beta chain) is shown here with its context. Amplification yielded TCR beta CDR3 regions, with RNA transcripts as the source. TCR CDR3 regions were first amplified by RT-PCR with HTBI primers. Via MiXCR, TCRdb re-called the multiplex PCR reads, giving one row per CDR3 protein. The sample has a few hundred thousand distinct CDR3 sequences; around 46% are singletons. These data originate in a study of T cells in Graves' hyperthyroidism and ophthalmopathy. Each diagnosis was grounded in clinical symptoms, serum thyroxine and TRAb, thyroid ultrasound, and orbital computed tomography. The CDR3 consists of 15 residues. The V segment lost 6 bases and the J segment 2 bases; nucleotides outside the gene matches: 10. CDR1 is LNHDA, CDR2 SQIVND, per germline (reference sequence).

The sequence derives from a young woman with Graves' hyperthyroidism. Specimen: peripheral blood or thyroid tissue (not recorded which). The chain has TRBV19 and TRBJ2-7; 7 bases map to TRBD1. CDR3 sequence reads: CASRWAGGPTYEQYF. CDR3 nucleotide sequence: TGTGCCAGTAGATGGGCAGGGGGACCGACCTACGAGCAGTACTTC. Together with reference TRBV19 and TRBJ2-7, the CDR3 gives the full variable domain: DGGITQSPKYLFRKEGQNVTLSCEQNLNHDAMYWYRQDPGQGLRLIYYSQIVNDFQKGDIAEGYSVSREKKESFPLTVTSAQKNPTAFYLCASRWAGGPTYEQYFGPGTRLTVT.